A selection of T cell receptor beta chains follows, all from one sample in a study of T cells in Graves' hyperthyroidism and ophthalmopathy. One entry per CDR3 protein, called by TCRdb with MiXCR from the multiplex PCR reads. The data hold approximately 610,000 distinct CDR3 sequences, with approximately 15% observed a single time. Material for sequencing was blood. Receptors originate from a woman between 40 and 55 years old with Graves' ophthalmopathy. Each CDR3 is given with its conserved first and last residue. D genes are given only for firm matches. The size of a clone is reported for some rows only, either as once, few or many, or as a class for expanded clones.

V: TRBV19; size: NA; D: TRBD1; J: TRBJ2-5; CDR3: CASSGTGYQETQYF; DNA: TGTGCCAGTAGCGGGACAGGGTACCAAGAGACCCAGTACTTC
V: TRBV2; size: few; D: NA; J: TRBJ2-4; CDR3: CASSDSNIQYF; DNA: TGTGCCAGCAGTGATTCGAACATTCAGTACTTC
V: TRBV29-1; size: many; D: TRBD1; J: TRBJ2-5; CDR3: CSAGQGGVETQYF; DNA: TGCAGCGCGGGACAGGGTGGGGTAGAGACCCAGTACTTC
V: TRBV6-5; size: many; D: TRBD1; J: TRBJ2-7; CDR3: CASSYDRALIEQYF; DNA: TGTGCCAGCAGCTACGACAGGGCCCTTATCGAGCAGTACTTC
V: TRBV9; size: many; D: NA; J: TRBJ1-1; CDR3: CASSLGEGDTEAFF; DNA: TGTGCCAGCAGCCTAGGGGAGGGGGACACTGAAGCTTTCTTT
V: TRBV7-8; size: once; D: NA; J: TRBJ2-7; CDR3: CASSLDIFIYEQYF; DNA: TGTGCCAGCAGCTTAGATATCTTTATTTACGAGCAGTACTTC
V: TRBV27; size: many; D: TRBD1; J: TRBJ2-7; CDR3: CASSPDRAAHEQYF; DNA: TGTGCCAGCAGCCCGGACAGGGCGGCCCACGAGCAGTACTTC
V: TRBV28; size: many; D: NA; J: TRBJ1-5; CDR3: CASSLRRPQPQHF; DNA: TGTGCCAGCAGTTTACGTCGGCCTCAGCCCCAGCATTTT
V: TRBV11-2; size: NA; D: NA; J: TRBJ2-3; CDR3: CASSFLTALGLTDTQYF; DNA: TGTGCCAGCAGCTTTCTCACCGCTCTCGGCCTCACAGATACGCAGTATTTT
V: TRBV30; size: NA; D: NA; J: TRBJ2-2; CDR3: CAGDAGELFF; DNA: TGTGCCGGGGATGCCGGGGAGCTGTTTTTT
V: TRBV20-1; size: few; D: NA; J: TRBJ1-2; CDR3: CSANKDYGYTF; DNA: TGCAGTGCTAACAAGGACTATGGCTACACCTTC
V: TRBV12-3/TRBV12-4; size: many; D: NA; J: TRBJ1-1; CDR3: CASRAGIAGAAFF; DNA: TGTGCCAGCAGAGCCGGGATAGCAGGGGCAGCTTTCTTT
V: TRBV28; size: many; D: TRBD2; J: TRBJ2-5; CDR3: CASRLAGGGETQYF; DNA: TGTGCCAGCAGACTAGCGGGAGGGGGAGAGACCCAGTACTTC
V: TRBV19; size: NA; D: NA; J: TRBJ1-1; CDR3: CASSIGDRRNTEAFF; DNA: TGTGCCAGTAGTATAGGCGACAGACGGAACACTGAAGCTTTCTTT
V: TRBV20-1; size: NA; D: NA; J: TRBJ1-5; CDR3: CSARRLNQPQHF; DNA: TGCAGTGCGCGCAGACTCAATCAGCCCCAGCATTTT
V: TRBV29-1; size: many; D: TRBD1; J: TRBJ1-1; CDR3: CSAGGQSGLNTEAFF; DNA: TGCAGCGCGGGGGGACAGAGTGGTTTGAACACTGAAGCTTTCTTT